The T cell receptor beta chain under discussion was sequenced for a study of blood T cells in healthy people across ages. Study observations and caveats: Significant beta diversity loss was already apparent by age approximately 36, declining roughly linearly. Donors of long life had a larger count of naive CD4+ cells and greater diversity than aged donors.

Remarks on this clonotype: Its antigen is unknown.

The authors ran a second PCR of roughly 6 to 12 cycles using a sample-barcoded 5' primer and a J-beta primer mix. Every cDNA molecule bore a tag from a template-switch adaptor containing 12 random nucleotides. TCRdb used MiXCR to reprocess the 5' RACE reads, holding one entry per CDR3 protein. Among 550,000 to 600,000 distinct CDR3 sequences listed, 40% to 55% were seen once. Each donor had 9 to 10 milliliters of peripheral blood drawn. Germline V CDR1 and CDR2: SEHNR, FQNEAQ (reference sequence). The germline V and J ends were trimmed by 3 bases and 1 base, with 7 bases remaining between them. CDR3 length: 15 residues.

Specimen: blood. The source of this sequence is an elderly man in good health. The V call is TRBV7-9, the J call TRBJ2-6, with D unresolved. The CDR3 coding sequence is TGTGCCAGCAGCTTCCCCCAATCTGGGGCCAACGTCCTGACTTTC. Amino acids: CASSFPQSGANVLTF.